Listed below are T cell receptor beta chains from one sample, sequenced in a study of cytomegalovirus exposure and HLA in healthy donors. Libraries were prepared by immunoSEQ multiplex PCR; TCRdb keeps only in-frame clonotypes and omits some of them. This sample carries some 62,000 clones, around 87% of them seen once, and the ten largest clones take 1.4% to 1.5%. The sequenced material came from PBMCs. The receptor set was obtained from a man aged 18 to 30 in good health and CMV-seronegative. Each CDR3 is given with its conserved first and last residue. The order of the fields is clone size, D gene, J gene, CDR3 length, V gene, CDR3 DNA, CDR3 protein. A D gene is named only where the DNA matches it firmly. A row's size may be missing; if present it is once, few, many or a size class.

>-|TRBD2|TRBJ2-3|16|TRBV4-1
TGCGCCAGCAGCCAAGCAGGGACTAGCGGAACAGATACGCAGTATTTT
CASSQAGTSGTDTQYF
>-|-|TRBJ1-6|13|TRBV2
TGTGCCAGCATAGGGTGGAGGGATTCACCCCTCCACTTT
CASIGWRDSPLHF
>-|-|TRBJ2-4|14|TRBV30
TGTGCCTGGATAGGGGGGGTAGCCAAAAACATTCAGTACTTC
CAWIGGVAKNIQYF
>-|TRBD1|TRBJ1-5|15|TRBV6-1
TGTGCCAGCAGTGTTCCGGGACAGGGAGACCAGCCCCAGCATTTT
CASSVPGQGDQPQHF
>-|TRBD1|TRBJ2-7|13|TRBV19
TGTGCCAGTAGTGGGGACAGGGTCTACGAGCAGTACTTC
CASSGDRVYEQYF
>-|TRBD2|TRBJ2-1|16|TRBV9
TGTGCCAGCAGAGATGAAAGCGGGGGGGCAAGGAATGAGCAGTTCTTC
CASRDESGGARNEQFF
>-|-|TRBJ1-1|14|TRBV6-5
TGTGCCAGCAGTATGGGACTGCAGAACACTGAAGCTTTCTTT
CASSMGLQNTEAFF
>-|-|TRBJ1-1|13|TRBV9
TGTGCCAGCAGCGTAGATGGAAGGGAGGGAGCTTTCTTT
CASSVDGREGAFF
>-|-|TRBJ1-1|13|TRBV6-5
TGTGCCAGCAGTTCCAGGTCGAACACTGAAGCTTTCTTT
CASSSRSNTEAFF
>-|TRBD2|TRBJ2-1|15|TRBV10-1
TGCGCCAGCAGTGTGGGACTAGCGGGGGGGTATGAGCAGTTCTTC
CASSVGLAGGYEQFF
>-|TRBD1|TRBJ2-2|14|TRBV6-6
TGTGCCAGCAGGAAGGACAGGGACACCGGGGAGCTGTTTTTT
CASRKDRDTGELFF
>-|-|TRBJ2-7|12|TRBV10-1
TGCGCCAGCAGTGAGTCAGGGGGCGAGCAGTACTTC
CASSESGGEQYF
>-|TRBD1|TRBJ1-5|12|TRBV25-1
TGTGCCAGGGGACAGGGTTGCCAGCCCCAGCATTTT
CARGQGCQPQHF
>-|-|TRBJ1-1|15|TRBV6-5
TGTGCCAGCAGTTATTCGAACGCGGGGGGCACTGAAGCTTTCTTT
CASSYSNAGGTEAFF
>few|TRBD1|TRBJ1-2|16|TRBV5-4
TGTGCCAGCAGCTTGGCCAAGCGAGACAGGGGGCATGGCTACACCTTC
CASSLAKRDRGHGYTF
>-|TRBD1|TRBJ2-2|15|TRBV2
TGTGCCAGCAGTTCGGGACAGGTGAACACCGGGGAGCTGTTTTTT
CASSSGQVNTGELFF
>-|-|TRBJ1-6|14|TRBV6-1
TGTGCCAGCAGTGAATTGGGGGGAGGTTCACCCCTCCACTTT
CASSELGGGSPLHF
>-|TRBD1|TRBJ1-2|15|TRBV15
TGTGCCACCAGCAGAGGGGACAGGGGATCGTACGGCTACACCTTC
CATSRGDRGSYGYTF
>few|-|TRBJ2-1|13|TRBV10-3
TGTGCCATCAGTGAGGACAGGTACAATGAGCAGTTCTTC
CAISEDRYNEQFF
>-|TRBD1|TRBJ1-2|16|TRBV4-2
TGTGCCAGCAGCCAAGACGTAGACAGGGGGGCCTATGGCTACACCTTC
CASSQDVDRGAYGYTF
>-|TRBD2|TRBJ2-7|14|TRBV28
TGTGCCAGCAGTACCGGGACTAGCGGTAACGAGCAGTACTTC
CASSTGTSGNEQYF
>-|-|TRBJ2-3|12|TRBV6-1
TGTGCCACCGCCGAGAGAACAGATACGCAGTATTTT
CATAERTDTQYF
>-|-|TRBJ1-2|11|TRBV30
TGTGCCTTGACTGACAGCTATGGCTACACCTTC
CALTDSYGYTF
>-|-|TRBJ1-5|14|TRBV2
TGTGCCAGCAGACAGACCAATAGCAATCAGCCCCAGCATTTT
CASRQTNSNQPQHF
>-|TRBD2|TRBJ2-1|18|TRBV5-1
TGCGCCAGCAGCTTGGAGGGGCGGGGGGTGAGCTCCTACAATGAGCAGTTCTTC
CASSLEGRGVSSYNEQFF